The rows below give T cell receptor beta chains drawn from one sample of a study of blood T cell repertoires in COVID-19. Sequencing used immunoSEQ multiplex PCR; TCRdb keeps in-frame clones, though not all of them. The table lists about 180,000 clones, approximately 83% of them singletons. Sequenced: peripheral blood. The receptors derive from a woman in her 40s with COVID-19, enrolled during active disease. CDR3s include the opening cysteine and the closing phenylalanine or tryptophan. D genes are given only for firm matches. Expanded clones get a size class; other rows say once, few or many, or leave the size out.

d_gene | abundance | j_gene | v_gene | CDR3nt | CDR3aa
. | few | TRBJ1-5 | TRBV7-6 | TGTGCCAGCAGCTTAGGTAGCGGTCTAGTCAATCAGCCCCAGCATTTT | CASSLGSGLVNQPQHF
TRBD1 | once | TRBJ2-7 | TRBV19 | TGTGCCAGTGAAATGACAGGGGGGATCTACGAGCAGTACTTC | CASEMTGGIYEQYF
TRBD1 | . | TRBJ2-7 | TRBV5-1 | TGCGCCAGCAGCTTGACCCGACAGGGCCGGGACTACGAGCAGTACTTC | CASSLTRQGRDYEQYF
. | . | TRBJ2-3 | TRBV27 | TGTGCCAGCAGTCCCTACAGGGACGGCACAGATACGCAGTATTTT | CASSPYRDGTDTQYF
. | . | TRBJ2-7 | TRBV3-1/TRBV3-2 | TGTGCCAGCAGCCTCCGGGACTTCTTCTACGAGCAGTACTTC | CASSLRDFFYEQYF
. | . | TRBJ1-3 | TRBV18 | TGTGCCAGCTCTGCGGGTGGAAACACCATATATTTT | CASSAGGNTIYF
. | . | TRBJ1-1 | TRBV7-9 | TGTGCCAGCAGACAGAAGAACACTGAAGCTTTCTTT | CASRQKNTEAFF
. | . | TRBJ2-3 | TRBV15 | TGTGCCACCAGCGTGGGACAAGGGCCGACAGATACGCAGTATTTT | CATSVGQGPTDTQYF
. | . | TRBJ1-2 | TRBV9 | TGTGCCAGCAGCGTAGTCCGTCAGGGGACCTATGGCTACACCTTC | CASSVVRQGTYGYTF
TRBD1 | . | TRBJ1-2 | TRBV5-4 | TGTGCCAGCACCCCCACAACAGGGGTTGGCTACACCTTC | CASTPTTGVGYTF
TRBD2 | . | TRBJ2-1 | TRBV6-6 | TGTGCCAGCAGTCCCTCCGGGTCCCGCGGGAGGCCTCGGGTCGGTAATGAGCAGTTCTTC | CASSPSGSRGRPRVGNEQFF
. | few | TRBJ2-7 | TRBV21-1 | TGTGCCAGCAGCCCCCAGCTCCAGGACAGCGTCCACGAGCAGTACTTC | CASSPQLQDSVHEQYF
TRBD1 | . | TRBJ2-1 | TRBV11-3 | TGTGCCAGCAGCTTAGTCGGGACAGGGGGTGGTGTCGGGCAGTTCTTC | CASSLVGTGGGVGQFF
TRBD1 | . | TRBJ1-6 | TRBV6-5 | TGTGCCAGCAGGGGGGGGACAGGGGTATCACCCCTCCACTTT | CASRGGTGVSPLHF
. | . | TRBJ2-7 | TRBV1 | TGCACCAGTAGCCAAGATTATTGGTGGACACAAACCTTCTACGAGCAGTACTTC | CTSSQDYWWTQTFYEQYF
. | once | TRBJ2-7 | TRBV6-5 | TGTGCCAGCAGTTACTCGGCCTCCTACGAGCAGTACTTC | CASSYSASYEQYF
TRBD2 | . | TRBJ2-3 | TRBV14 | TGTGCCAGTCCGGGACTAGCGGGGGCCCCCACGCAGTATTTT | CASPGLAGAPTQYF
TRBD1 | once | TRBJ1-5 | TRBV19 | TGTGCCAGTAGAGCCGGGACAGACAATCAGCCCCAGCATTTT | CASRAGTDNQPQHF
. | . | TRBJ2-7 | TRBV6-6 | TGTGCCAGCAGTTACTCGAGGGCAGGATACTCCTACGAGCAGTACTTC | CASSYSRAGYSYEQYF
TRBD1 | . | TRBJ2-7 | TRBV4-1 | TGCGCCAGCAGCCGATCGGGGACAGGGGGTGGCGACGAGCAGTACTTC | CASSRSGTGGGDEQYF
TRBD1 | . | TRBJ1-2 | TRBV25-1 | TGTGCCAGCACCCCCGCCCCCGGGACAGGGGACTATGGCTACACCTTC | CASTPAPGTGDYGYTF
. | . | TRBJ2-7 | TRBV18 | TGTGCCAGCTCACCCCGCGGACTGACGTACGAGCAGTACTTC | CASSPRGLTYEQYF